Below, 10 T cell receptor beta chains from the same sample are listed, as sequenced in a study of cytomegalovirus exposure and HLA in healthy donors. The PCR had 60 Vbeta and 13 Jbeta primers. Assay used: immunoSEQ multiplex PCR; TCRdb lists only in-frame clones, some missing. The sample has 83,000 or so clones; roughly 80% are singletons. Sequenced sample: PBMCs. These receptors originate from a man younger than 40 in good health and CMV-seropositive.

This clone counts as medium-sized (0.01 to 0.1%). The chain has TRBV29-1 and TRBJ2-2; D possibly corresponds to TRBD1 (7 bases). The CDR3 contains 15 residues. Looked up from germline, CDR1 is SQVTM and CDR2 is ANQGSEA. Between the trimmed V and J ends, which lost 5 bases and 3 bases, there was a span of 16 bases. CDR3 coding DNA: TGCAGCGTTAGGCAGGGGGGTGAAGACACCGGGGAGCTGTTTTTT. Amino acid sequence: CSVRQGGEDTGELFF.

This clone was seen a single time. The chain recombines TRBV18 with TRBJ2-5; 7 nucleotides match TRBD1. The CDR3 is 16 amino acids. CDR1 and CDR2 (germline): KGHSH, LQKENI. Trimming cost V 0 bases and J 4 bases; bases outside gene matches: 8. This chain's CDR3 is CASSPPDRIWGETQYF. CDR3 DNA sequence: TGTGCCAGCTCACCACCGGACAGGATCTGGGGAGAGACCCAGTACTTC. The variable domain in full, completed from reference TRBV18 and TRBJ2-5, reads NAGVMQNPRHLVRRRGQEARLRCSPMKGHSHVYWYRQLPEEGLKFMVYLQKENIIDESGMPKERFSAEFPKEGPSILRIQQVVRGDSAAYFCASSPPDRIWGETQYFGPGTRLLVL.

This clone was counted once. This chain connects TRBV5-4 to TRBJ1-6; 7 bases are shared with TRBD1. The germline V gene has CDR1 SGHNT and CDR2 YYREEE (reference sequence). This CDR3 is 15 amino acids long. The trim removed 0 bases at V and 7 bases at J, leaving 4 bases unmatched. This chain's CDR3 is CASSLEGQRNSPLHF. CDR3 coding DNA: TGTGCCAGCAGCTTGGAGGGACAGAGAAATTCACCCCTCCACTTT.

V and J are TRBV7-9 and TRBJ1-1; 9 nucleotides match TRBD1. Germline lookup yields CDR1 SEHNR and CDR2 FQNEAQ (reference sequence). J lost 0 bases, V lost 5 bases, and 16 bases had no gene match. The CDR3 is 19 amino acids. The CDR3 loop reads CASSIPSGTGLGMNTEAFF. The CDR3 coding sequence is TGTGCCAGCAGCATACCCTCCGGGACAGGGTTAGGGATGAACACTGAAGCTTTCTTT. The full variable domain, its missing parts supplied by reference TRBV7-9 and TRBJ1-1, is DTGVSQNPRHKITKRGQNVTFRCDPISEHNRLYWYRQTLGQGPEFLTYFQNEAQLEKSRLLSDRFSAERPKGSFSTLEIQRTEQGDSAMYLCASSIPSGTGLGMNTEAFFGQGTRLTVV.

The V and J genes are TRBV2 and TRBJ1-2; D is uncertain. V was cut by 6 bases and J by 2 bases, with 22 bases left in between. The CDR3 has 17 amino acids. The V gene's germline CDR1 is SNHLY and CDR2 FYNNEI. CDR3 DNA: TGTGCCAGCAGAAGTGCGGACTCCCGAAGGTCCAACTATGGCTACACCTTC. Protein: CASRSADSRRSNYGYTF.

In regard to this clone: At one boundary the junction diverges from the germline segment, which might be a read error. The V gene is TRBV7-9, the J gene TRBJ2-7, with 12 bases matching TRBD1. This CDR3 comprises 15 residues. Germline CDR1 reads SEHNR; CDR2 reads FQNEAQ (reference sequence). This CDR3 reads CSSSLRDRGHYEQYF. CDR3 bases: TGTTCCAGCAGCCTGAGGGACAGGGGGCATTACGAGCAGTACTTC.

This clone was picked up a small number of times. This chain uses TRBV18 with TRBJ1-5; TRBD1 is a possible D gene (6 bases). Germline loops: CDR1 KGHSH, CDR2 LQKENI. The CDR3 runs 15 residues. V was cut by 1 base and J by 5 bases, with 12 bases left in between. The DNA for the CDR3 is TGTGCCAGCTCACCACTGGGGGCAGACCATCAGCCCCAGCATTTT. Protein sequence: CASSPLGADHQPQHF.

The genes are TRBV7-3 and TRBJ2-5, with D possibly matching TRBD2 (5 bases). The germline V gene has CDR1 SGHTA and CDR2 FQGTGA. The V gene lost 5 bases and the J gene lost 9 bases, with 22 bases spanning the gap. This CDR3 contains 15 residues. The CDR3 nucleotides read TGTGCCAGCAGCGACAAAGGAGGACCCCTCGATCCCCAGTACTTC. Protein sequence: CASSDKGGPLDPQYF.

A single count supports this clone. The germline gene is not matched at one end of the junction; a read error may be the cause. The chain recombines TRBV7-9 with TRBJ1-5, with D possibly TRBD1 on 5 matching bases. This CDR3 region has 14 residues. From germline, CDR1 is SEHNR and CDR2 FQNEAQ (reference sequence). CDR3 sequence reads: CSSSLDPGLGAQHF. CDR3 in DNA: TGTTCCAGCAGCTTAGACCCGGGACTAGGGGCCCAGCATTTT.

This sequence joins TRBV6-5 and TRBJ1-5, with unresolved D. V lost 6 bases, J lost 1 base, and 13 bases lay in between. Germline CDR1 reads MNHEY; CDR2 reads SVGAGI. The length of the CDR3 is 15 residues. The CDR3 loop reads CASSVSGESNQPQHF. CDR3 sequence (DNA): TGTGCCAGCAGCGTGAGTGGTGAAAGCAATCAGCCCCAGCATTTT.